Listed here are 23 T cell receptor beta chains from one sample, sequenced in a study of blood T cell repertoires in COVID-19. Only in-frame clones appear in the TCRdb table, and some are missing; sequencing was by immunoSEQ multiplex PCR. The sample shows fewer than 150,000 clones, just over 70% of them seen only once. The sample comprised peripheral blood. These receptor sequences come from a human donor with acute or convalescent COVID-19. The donor label of this sample is uncertain.

The chain recombines TRBV29-1 with TRBJ2-3; 13 nucleotides align to TRBD2. This CDR3 spans 14 amino acids. Germline loops: CDR1 SQVTM, CDR2 ANQGSEA. CDR3 residues: CSTGTSGVQDTQYF. Here the CDR3 DNA reads TGCAGTACTGGGACTAGCGGGGTCCAAGATACGCAGTATTTT.

The chain has TRBV5-1 and TRBJ2-6, with D tentatively TRBD1 (5 bases). The V end was cut by 4 bases, the J end by 0 bases, with 11 bases between. Germline values: CDR1 SGHRS, CDR2 YFSETQ. The CDR3 length is 16 residues. CDR3 DNA sequence: TGCGCCAGCAGCCCTAGACAGCACTCTGGGGCCAACGTCCTGACTTTC. Its translation: CASSPRQHSGANVLTF.

The rearrangement links TRBV12-5 to TRBJ1-1; the D is unclear. CDR1 and CDR2 (germline): LGHNT, FRNRAP. This CDR3 contains 13 residues. V lost 7 bases and J lost 1, with 10 bases in between. CDR3 loop: CASAQEANTEAFF. The CDR3 DNA is TGTGCTAGTGCCCAGGAGGCGAACACTGAAGCTTTCTTT.

V gene TRBV29-1 combines with J gene TRBJ2-2, with D possibly matching TRBD1 (5 bases). V shed 6 bases and J shed 5 bases, with 13 bases lying between them. This CDR3 comprises 13 residues. The germline V gene encodes CDR1 SQVTM and CDR2 ANQGSEA. The CDR3 spells CSVCRVRTGELFF. CDR3 bases: TGCAGCGTATGCAGGGTACGGACCGGGGAGCTGTTTTTT.

The chain couples TRBV15 to TRBJ1-6; D call uncertain. Germline CDR1 LNHNV, CDR2 YYDKDF (reference sequence). The CDR3 runs 15 residues. V lost 3 bases to trimming and J lost 1 base, with 7 bases between them. The CDR3 DNA sequence: TGTGCCACCAGCAGGGAGGTATCCTATAATTCACCCCTCCACTTT. Protein sequence: CATSREVSYNSPLHF.

V and J are TRBV2 and TRBJ2-3; 9 nucleotides align to TRBD1. Germline lookup yields CDR1 SNHLY and CDR2 FYNNEI. CDR3 length: 15 amino acids. V dropped 7 bases and J dropped 3; count of bases not matched to a gene: 8. CDR3 sequence reads: CASTRQGVPTDTQYF. CDR3 DNA sequence: TGTGCCAGCACCCGACAGGGGGTCCCAACAGATACGCAGTATTTT.

This rearrangement joins TRBV7-9 to TRBJ1-2; possibly TRBD1 for D (5 bases). This CDR3 region has 13 residues. The germline V gene encodes CDR1 SEHNR and CDR2 FQNEAQ (reference sequence). Trimming took off 5 bases at V and 8 bases at J, with 15 bases between the two ends. The CDR3 DNA sequence: TGTGCCAGCAGCCAAAGCGGGGGTAGGGGCTACACCTTC. The encoded protein is CASSQSGGRGYTF. The whole variable domain, filled in from reference TRBV7-9 and TRBJ1-2, reads DTGVSQNPRHKITKRGQNVTFRCDPISEHNRLYWYRQTLGQGPEFLTYFQNEAQLEKSRLLSDRFSAERPKGSFSTLEIQRTEQGDSAMYLCASSQSGGRGYTFGSGTRLTVV.

The chain combines TRBV18 with TRBJ1-2, with 7 bases that match TRBD1. V was pared by 8 bases and J by 0 bases, with 15 bases of the junction left unmatched. The germline gives CDR1 KGHSH, CDR2 LQKENI. This CDR3 is built from 17 residues. DNA of the CDR3: TGTGCCAGCACCATCAACACAGGGGCATCAGCTAACTATGGCTACACCTTC. Residues: CASTINTGASANYGYTF.

This chain uses TRBV30 with TRBJ1-5; 8 bases match TRBD1. The CDR3 is made up of 15 amino acids. With 1 base clipped from V and 2 bases from J, the junction kept 4 bases outside the gene matches. The germline V gene encodes CDR1 GTSNPN and CDR2 SVGIG (reference sequence). The CDR3 spells CAWSGQGIGNQPQHF. CDR3 coding DNA: TGTGCCTGGAGTGGACAGGGGATCGGCAATCAGCCCCAGCATTTT.

V gene TRBV2 combines with J gene TRBJ1-1; 7 bases line up with TRBD1. Losses at the gene ends were 5 bases for V and 0 bases for J; bases not matched to a gene: 3. Germline lookup yields CDR1 SNHLY and CDR2 FYNNEI. The CDR3 contains 14 residues. CDR3 sequence (DNA): TGTGCCAGCAGTCGGGACAGTTTGAACACTGAAGCTTTCTTT. Its protein product is CASSRDSLNTEAFF.

The chain is built from TRBV20-1 and TRBJ1-2; TRBD1 is a possible D gene (6 bases). This CDR3 has 12 residues. Trimming took off 3 bases at V and 4 bases at J, with 9 bases between the two ends. CDR1 and CDR2 (germline): DFQATT, SNEGSKA (reference sequence). In DNA, the CDR3 is TGCAGTGCTAGTGACAGGCCCTATGGCTACACCTTC. Its translation is CSASDRPYGYTF.

The chain uses TRBV6-6 and TRBJ2-4, with 12 bases lining up with TRBD2. V trimming: 5 bases; J trimming: 5 bases; junction bases outside the gene matches: 7. In germline, CDR1 is MNHNY, CDR2 SVGAGI (reference sequence). This CDR3 comprises 16 residues. The CDR3 DNA is TGTGCCAGCAGTCGACTAGCGGGGGAGGGAGAAAACATTCAGTACTTC. Translation gives CASSRLAGEGENIQYF.

The rearrangement links TRBV9 to TRBJ1-4, with 12 bases that match TRBD1. Germline CDR1 is SGDLS and CDR2 is YYNGEE. Losses at the gene ends were 4 bases for V and 8 bases for J; bases not matched to a gene: 12. The CDR3 has 17 residues. The CDR3: CASSSGDRGRSVEKLFF. CDR3 bases: TGTGCCAGCAGCTCCGGGGACAGGGGGCGCTCGGTCGAAAAACTGTTTTTT.

The J gene is TRBJ2-1, the V gene TRBV6-5, with 8 bases identical to TRBD2. V trimming: 5 bases; J trimming: 2 bases; junction bases outside the gene matches: 5. Germline loops: CDR1 MNHEY, CDR2 SVGAGI. The length of the CDR3 is 15 residues. CDR3 bases: TGTGCCAGCAGTCTTAGCGGGGTTCCCTACAATGAGCAGTTCTTC. This gives the protein CASSLSGVPYNEQFF.

V gene TRBV9 combines with J gene TRBJ1-1; a possible D gene is TRBD1 (6 bases). Trimming removed 4 bases from V and 5 bases from J, with 21 bases in between. Per germline, CDR1 SGDLS and CDR2 YYNGEE. This CDR3 is built from 16 residues. This CDR3 reads CASSPQGGGYWTEAFF. The DNA of the CDR3 is TGTGCCAGCAGCCCACAAGGGGGGGGTTATTGGACTGAAGCTTTCTTT.

The chain joins TRBV15 to TRBJ1-4, with D perhaps TRBD1 (6 bases). V was shortened by 3 bases and J by 3 bases, with 17 bases between the two germline ends. Per germline, CDR1 LNHNV and CDR2 YYDKDF (reference sequence). The CDR3 has 17 amino acids. The CDR3: CATSRTLADRPNEKLFF. CDR3 sequence (DNA): TGTGCCACCAGCAGGACACTCGCTGACAGGCCTAATGAAAAACTGTTTTTT.

The genes are TRBV19 and TRBJ2-4; 8 positions agree with TRBD2. J lost 1 base, V lost 3 bases, and 5 bases had no gene match. This CDR3 spans 16 amino acids. Germline V gene sequence: CDR1 LNHDA, CDR2 SQIVND (reference sequence). The CDR3 reads CASSITGGNAKNIQYF. The CDR3 DNA reads as TGTGCCAGTAGTATCACGGGGGGGAATGCCAAAAACATTCAGTACTTC.

V and J are TRBV27 and TRBJ1-2; no clear D. Germline CDR1 is MNHEY and CDR2 is SMNVEV (reference sequence). V lost 5 bases, J lost 8 bases, and 12 bases lay in between. CDR3 length: 12 residues. The CDR3 DNA is TGTGCCAGCAGTCCAGCGGGTGGGGGCTACACCTTC. Protein: CASSPAGGGYTF.

In the case of this clone: One end of the junction fails to match germline, which may point to a read error. The J gene is TRBJ2-4, the V gene TRBV6-2 or TRBV6-3, with D perhaps TRBD1 (7 bases). Germline lookup yields CDR1 MNHEY and CDR2 SVGEGT. The CDR3 contains 13 residues. As DNA, the CDR3 is TGTGCCAGCAGTCCGGCTGACAGGGAGGAGGTGGGCTTC. Its translation: CASSPADREEVGF.

J is TRBJ1-1 and V is TRBV11-2, with a possible D match to TRBD1 (5 bases). V lost 4 bases and J 8 bases, leaving 8 bases between the germline ends. CDR3 length: 11 amino acids. From germline, CDR1 is SGHAT and CDR2 FQNNGV. The CDR3 protein is CASSWGDEAFF. The CDR3 DNA reads TGTGCCAGCAGCTGGGGGGACGAAGCTTTCTTT.

This rearrangement joins TRBV3-1 (or the pseudogene TRBV3-2) to TRBJ2-3, with D unresolved. In germline, CDR1 is LGHDT, CDR2 YNNKEL (reference sequence). V was trimmed by 2 bases and J by 2 bases, leaving 8 bases between them. The CDR3 extends over 14 amino acids. The chain's CDR3 is CASSQTASTDTQYF. The CDR3 nucleotides are TGTGCCAGCAGCCAAACTGCGTCCACAGATACGCAGTATTTT.

Many counts were recorded for this clone. The chain employs TRBV4-2 and TRBJ1-3; D is unresolved. The ends were cut back, 4 bases at V and 3 bases at J, with 19 bases in the middle. Looked up from germline, CDR1 is LGHNA and CDR2 is YNFKEQ. CDR3 length: 17 amino acids. The CDR3 DNA sequence: TGTGCCAGCAGCCCGTTTCCACGGGGTAGGGTTGGAAACACCATATATTTT. As protein: CASSPFPRGRVGNTIYF.

This clone occurred a few times. The V and J genes are TRBV30 and TRBJ1-1, with D tentatively TRBD1 (5 bases). Looked up from germline, CDR1 is GTSNPN and CDR2 is SVGIG (reference sequence). The CDR3 is made up of 15 amino acids. The V and J ends lost 4 bases and 4 bases respectively, with 19 bases between them. The CDR3 bases are TGTGCCTGGACCCTCGGGACTTTAACGGGCACTGAAGCTTTCTTT. Residues: CAWTLGTLTGTEAFF.